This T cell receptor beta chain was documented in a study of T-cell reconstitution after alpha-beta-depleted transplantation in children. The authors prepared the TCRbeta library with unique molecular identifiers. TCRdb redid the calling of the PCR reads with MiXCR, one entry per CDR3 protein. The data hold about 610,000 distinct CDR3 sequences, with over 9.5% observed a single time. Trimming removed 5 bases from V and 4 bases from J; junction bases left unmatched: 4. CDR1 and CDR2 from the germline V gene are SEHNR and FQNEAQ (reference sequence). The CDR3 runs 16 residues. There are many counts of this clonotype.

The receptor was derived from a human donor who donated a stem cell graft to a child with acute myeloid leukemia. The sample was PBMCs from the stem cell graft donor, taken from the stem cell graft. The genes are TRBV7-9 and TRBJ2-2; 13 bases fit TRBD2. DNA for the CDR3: TGTGCCAGCAGCCTAAGGACTAGCGGGAGCACCGGGGAGCTGTTTTTT. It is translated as CASSLRTSGSTGELFF.